This TCR beta chain was captured by sequencing in a study of blood T cell repertoires in COVID-19. As for the study in general: From T cells, B-cell-depleted T cells, or PBMCs came the material, which was cDNA or gDNA.

In the source study's methods: Scientists estimated how many nucleated cells there were by amplifying reference gene primers. Method: immunoSEQ multiplex PCR; TCRdb's copy keeps in-frame clones and lacks some. D and trimming were read from the DNA, whereas the V and J calls and clone size are those reported in that table. The data show about 240,000 clones, over 75% seen once. The CDR3 extends over 15 amino acids. J was trimmed by 5 bases and V by 3 bases; bases with no gene match: 6. The germline gives CDR1 SNHLY, CDR2 FYNNEI. The V and J genes are TRBV2 and TRBJ2-5; 10 bases are a match to TRBD2. This receptor was obtained from a man aged 25-45 years who had recovered from COVID-19. Sequencing was carried out using peripheral blood. The CDR3 region has the DNA TGTGCCAGCAGTGATGAGCGGGGGGGCCTCGAGACCCAGTACTTC. Protein sequence: CASSDERGGLETQYF.